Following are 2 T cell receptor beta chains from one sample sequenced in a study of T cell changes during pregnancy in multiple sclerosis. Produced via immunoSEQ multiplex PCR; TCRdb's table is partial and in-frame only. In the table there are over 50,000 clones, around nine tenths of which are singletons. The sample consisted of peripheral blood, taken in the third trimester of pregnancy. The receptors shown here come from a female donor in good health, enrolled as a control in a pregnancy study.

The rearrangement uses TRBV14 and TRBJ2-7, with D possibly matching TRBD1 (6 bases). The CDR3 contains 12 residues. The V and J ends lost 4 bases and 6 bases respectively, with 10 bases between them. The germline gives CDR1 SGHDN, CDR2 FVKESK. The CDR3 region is CASSLSGVEQYF. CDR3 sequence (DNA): TGTGCCAGCAGCCTATCAGGGGTCGAGCAGTACTTC. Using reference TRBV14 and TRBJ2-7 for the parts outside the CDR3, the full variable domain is EAGVTQFPSHSVIEKGQTVTLRCDPISGHDNLYWYRRVMGKEIKFLLHFVKESKQDESGMPNNRFLAERTGGTYSTLKVQPAELEDSGVYFCASSLSGVEQYFGPGTRLTVT.

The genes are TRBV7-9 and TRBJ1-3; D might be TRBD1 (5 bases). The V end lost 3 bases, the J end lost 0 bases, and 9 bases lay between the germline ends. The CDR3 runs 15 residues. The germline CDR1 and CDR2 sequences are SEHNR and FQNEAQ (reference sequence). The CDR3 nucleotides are TGTGCCAGCAGCTTGGGGGGAAACTCTGGAAACACCATATATTTT. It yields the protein CASSLGGNSGNTIYF.